The 30 T cell receptor beta chains reported below all come from one sample, sequenced in a study of blood T cells in healthy people across ages. With a J-beta primer mix and a sample-barcoded 5' primer, a second PCR ran about 7 to 12 cycles. In TCRdb, the 5' RACE reads were re-called with MiXCR into one record per CDR3 protein. Here the sample spans 1.5 million or so distinct CDR3 sequences, roughly 45% being singletons. The sample comprised blood. The receptors were sampled from a woman aged 18 to 35 in good health.

The rearrangement links TRBV27 to TRBJ2-7; 8 bases line up with TRBD2. Germline lookup yields CDR1 MNHEY and CDR2 SMNVEV (reference sequence). The length of the CDR3 is 18 residues. With 6 bases clipped from V and 2 bases from J, the junction kept 18 bases outside the gene matches. This CDR3 reads CASRDMTSVQRGTYEQYF. CDR3 nucleotides: TGTGCCAGCAGGGATATGACTAGCGTACAGAGGGGGACCTACGAGCAGTACTTC.

This clonotype appeared a few times. The V call is TRBV9, the J call TRBJ2-7; D possibly corresponds to TRBD2 (6 bases). CDR1 is SGDLS and CDR2 is YYNGEE in the germline V gene. Trimming stripped 1 base from V and 7 bases from J, with 18 bases between. The CDR3 sequence is 15 residues long. CDR3: CASSVLRDLGNEQYF. DNA for the CDR3: TGTGCCAGCAGCGTACTGAGGGACTTAGGCAATGAGCAGTACTTC. Full variable domain (missing parts from reference TRBV9 and TRBJ2-7): DSGVTQTPKHLITATGQRVTLRCSPRSGDLSVYWYQQSLDQGLQFLIQYYNGEERAKGNILERFSAQQFPDLHSELNLSSLELGDSALYFCASSVLRDLGNEQYFGPGTRLTVT.

The sample holds a few counts of this clonotype. The chain is built from TRBV20-1 and TRBJ1-6; no reliable D call. Trimming shortened V by 3 bases and J by 0 bases, and 18 bases separated the two germline ends. Germline lookup yields CDR1 DFQATT and CDR2 SNEGSKA (reference sequence). The CDR3 is made up of 18 amino acids. CDR3 sequence: CSASAVTAASSYNSPLHF. The CDR3 DNA reads as TGCAGTGCTAGTGCGGTAACCGCTGCTAGCTCCTATAATTCACCCCTCCACTTT.

This sequence joins TRBV28 and TRBJ2-7; either TRBD1 or TRBD2 may fit D (5 bases each). CDR1 is MDHEN, CDR2 SYDVKM, per germline. V lost 5 bases and J lost 3, with 17 bases in between. The CDR3 consists of 15 residues. In DNA form, the CDR3 reads TGTGCCAGCAGTCTCCCCGAGAGGGGAGACTACGAGCAGTACTTC. Its protein product is CASSLPERGDYEQYF.

V is TRBV20-1 and J is TRBJ2-3; D could derive from TRBD1 or TRBD2 (5 bases each). This CDR3 has 15 amino acids. V lost 6 bases, J lost 3 bases, and 19 bases lay in between. CDR1 and CDR2 from the germline V gene are DFQATT and SNEGSKA (reference sequence). CDR3 amino acids: CSAPEGKKPTDTQYF. The DNA of the CDR3 is TGCAGTGCCCCTGAGGGGAAAAAGCCGACAGATACGCAGTATTTT.

V gene TRBV27 combines with J gene TRBJ2-7, with D uncertain. Per the germline V gene, CDR1 is MNHEY and CDR2 is SMNVEV (reference sequence). The V end was cut by 6 bases, the J end by 2 bases, with 14 bases between. This CDR3 contains 14 residues. The CDR3 coding sequence is TGTGCCAGCAGCACGACGGGTCACACCTACGAGCAGTACTTC. This codes for CASSTTGHTYEQYF.

The table lists this clonotype with a few counts. This rearrangement joins TRBV27 to TRBJ1-6, with 7 bases that match TRBD1. Germline CDR1 and CDR2: MNHEY and SMNVEV (reference sequence). The length of the CDR3 is 13 residues. Trimming cost V 2 bases and J 9 bases; bases outside gene matches: 1. The CDR3 here is CASSLNRGSPLHF. The CDR3, as DNA: TGTGCCAGCAGTTTAAACAGGGGTTCACCCCTCCACTTT.

This clonotype was recorded a few times. The genes are TRBV5-8 and TRBJ1-6; D possibly corresponds to TRBD1 (5 bases). Deletions cut 4 bases from V and 7 bases from J, with 12 bases between. The CDR3 consists of 14 residues. The germline V gene encodes CDR1 SGHTS and CDR2 YDEGEE. For the CDR3, the DNA is TGTGCCAGCAGCCAAGGGACCGCGAATTCACCCCTCCACTTT. Translated: CASSQGTANSPLHF. Full variable domain (remainder filled in from reference TRBV5-8 and TRBJ1-6): EAGVTQSPTHLIKTRGQQATLRCSPISGHTSVYWYQQALGLGLQFLLWYDEGEERNRGNFPPRFSGRQFPNYSSELNVNALELEDSALYLCASSQGTANSPLHFGNGTRLTVT.

This sequence joins TRBV3-1 and TRBJ1-5, with D possibly TRBD1 on 5 matching bases. Germline loops: CDR1 LGHDT, CDR2 YNNKEL (reference sequence). Trimming stripped 0 bases from V and 4 bases from J, with 10 bases between. The CDR3 sequence is 15 residues long. This CDR3 reads CASSQDQTVNQPQHF. The CDR3 DNA sequence: TGTGCCAGCAGCCAAGATCAGACAGTTAATCAGCCCCAGCATTTT.

The chain links TRBV5-1 to TRBJ2-1; no firm D call. Germline values: CDR1 SGHRS, CDR2 YFSETQ. V shed 4 bases and J shed 6 bases, with 14 bases lying between them. This CDR3 has 14 amino acids. The CDR3 bases are TGCGCCAGCAGCGTGAGTCAAAACCCCAATGAGCAGTTCTTC. It codes for CASSVSQNPNEQFF.

The chain employs TRBV2 and TRBJ2-2; possible D gene TRBD2, 6 bases. The CDR3 totals 15 residues. Per the germline V gene, CDR1 is SNHLY and CDR2 is FYNNEI. The V gene lost 6 bases and the J gene lost 2 bases, with 13 bases spanning the gap. CDR3 protein: CASSASGFNTGELFF. DNA of the CDR3: TGTGCCAGCAGCGCCAGCGGGTTTAACACCGGGGAGCTGTTTTTT.

This clonotype was observed a single time. The chain joins TRBV27 to TRBJ1-5; perhaps TRBD1 as D (5 bases). V was pared by 5 bases and J by 2 bases, with 16 bases between. Germline V gives CDR1 MNHEY, CDR2 SMNVEV (reference sequence). This CDR3 region has 16 residues. The CDR3 here is CASSTTGVGGNQPQHF. In nucleotides, the CDR3 is TGTGCCAGCAGTACGACGGGGGTCGGTGGCAATCAGCCCCAGCATTTT.

This clonotype was seen more than once but under ten times. The V gene is TRBV4-2, the J gene TRBJ1-6; D not certain. The germline gives CDR1 LGHNA, CDR2 YNFKEQ. V was trimmed by 0 bases and J by 7 bases, leaving 7 bases between them. CDR3 length: 14 residues. CDR3 loop: CASSQDSTNSPLHF. For the CDR3, the DNA is TGTGCCAGCAGCCAAGATTCCACGAATTCACCCCTCCACTTT.

The chain employs TRBV14 and TRBJ2-1, with D tentatively TRBD2 (6 bases). Per the germline V gene, CDR1 is SGHDN and CDR2 is FVKESK. V gave up 1 base and J gave up 13 bases, with 20 bases separating them. The CDR3 is made up of 15 amino acids. This chain's CDR3 is CASSQARGLRETQFF. The CDR3 nucleotides are TGTGCCAGCAGCCAAGCGCGGGGTTTACGAGAGACCCAGTTCTTC.

This clonotype has a handful of counts. The V call is TRBV13, the J call TRBJ1-2; no clear D. CDR1 and CDR2 (germline): PRHDT, FYEKMQ (reference sequence). This CDR3 spans 14 amino acids. Between the trimmed V and J ends, which lost 5 bases and 8 bases, there was a span of 18 bases. CDR3 loop: CASSQRGFPYGYTF. The CDR3 nucleotides are TGTGCCAGCAGCCAGAGAGGGTTTCCCTACGGCTACACCTTC.

The sample holds a few counts of this clonotype. This sequence joins TRBV12-3 or TRBV12-4 and TRBJ1-2, with D possibly matching TRBD1 (6 bases). V was trimmed by 6 bases and J by 7 bases, leaving 15 bases between them. This CDR3 region has 13 residues. In nucleotides, the CDR3 is TGTGCCAGCAGCCCAGTACAGGGCTTTGGCTACACCTTC. This translates into CASSPVQGFGYTF.

In this sample, this clonotype turned up a few times. The V and J genes are TRBV3-1 and TRBJ2-5; D gene unclear. This CDR3 spans 12 amino acids. The V gene's germline CDR1 is LGHDT and CDR2 YNNKEL (reference sequence). The ends were cut back, 0 bases at V and 11 bases at J, with 10 bases in the middle. CDR3 sequence reads: CASSQDWNKQYF. DNA for the CDR3: TGTGCCAGCAGCCAAGACTGGAACAAACAGTACTTC.

The rearrangement links TRBV6-5 to TRBJ2-4; 7 bases agree with TRBD2. The CDR3 runs to 18 residues. Germline assignment: CDR1 MNHEY and CDR2 SVGAGI. With V trimmed by 0 bases and J by 0 bases, 8 bases remained unmatched. CDR3 residues: CASSYSTSWFLAKNIQYF. CDR3 bases: TGTGCCAGCAGTTACTCGACTAGCTGGTTCCTAGCCAAAAACATTCAGTACTTC.

This clonotype was seen more than once but under ten times. This chain joins TRBV3-1 and TRBJ2-1; D is ambiguous. The CDR3 is 17 residues long. Germline assignment: CDR1 LGHDT and CDR2 YNNKEL (reference sequence). V was pared by 1 base and J by 0 bases, with 13 bases between. The CDR3 is CASSQVSDGRSYNEQFF. The CDR3 DNA is TGTGCCAGCAGCCAAGTCTCGGACGGCCGCTCCTACAATGAGCAGTTCTTC.

This clonotype occurred a few times. The chain recombines TRBV9 with TRBJ2-1; unclear D gene. V dropped 0 bases and J dropped 4 bases, with 11 bases sitting between them. Germline V gene sequence: CDR1 SGDLS, CDR2 YYNGEE. The CDR3 sequence is 15 residues long. In DNA, the CDR3 is TGTGCCAGCAGCGTAGGGCCAGAGAATTACAATGAGCAGTTCTTC. Its protein product is CASSVGPENYNEQFF.

This clonotype showed up just a few times. The CDR3 is CASLNRDRVYEQYF. The CDR3 DNA is TGTGCCAGCCTGAACCGGGACAGAGTGTACGAGCAGTACTTC. The rearrangement joins TRBV6-1 to TRBJ2-7; 7 positions match TRBD1. Per germline, CDR1 MNHNS and CDR2 SASEGT. V shed 8 bases and J 4 bases; nucleotides not matched to a gene: 11. The CDR3 has 14 residues.

The rearrangement joins TRBV10-3 to TRBJ1-6, with D possibly TRBD1 on 6 matching bases. V lost 5 bases, J lost 10 bases, and 12 bases lay in between. This CDR3 is built from 13 residues. Germline CDR1 is ENHRY and CDR2 is SYGVKD. Here the CDR3 DNA reads TGTGCCATCAGTTCCCGGACAGAGTCACCCCTCCACTTT. Its protein product is CAISSRTESPLHF.

J is TRBJ2-3 and V is TRBV27, with D perhaps TRBD2 (6 bases). CDR3 length equals 17 residues. In germline, CDR1 is MNHEY, CDR2 SMNVEV (reference sequence). V was clipped by 5 bases and J by 0 bases, with 18 bases between them. This chain's CDR3 is CASSGFRAGPSTDTQYF. DNA of the CDR3: TGTGCCAGCAGTGGATTCAGAGCGGGCCCTAGCACAGATACGCAGTATTTT.

This clonotype came up a few times. The V call is TRBV3-1, the J call TRBJ1-2, with 10 bases fitting TRBD1. CDR1 is LGHDT, CDR2 YNNKEL, per germline (reference sequence). V was pared by 5 bases and J by 2 bases, with 5 bases of the junction left unmatched. The CDR3 runs to 15 residues. The CDR3: CASSSGQGRNYGYTF. The CDR3 DNA sequence: TGTGCCAGCAGCTCGGGACAGGGGAGGAACTATGGCTACACCTTC.

This clonotype was counted between two and nine times. The chain is built from TRBV4-1 and TRBJ2-7; 13 bases are a match to TRBD2. The V and J ends lost 2 bases and 5 bases, in that order; junction bases with no gene match: 18. The CDR3 runs 20 residues. Germline CDR1 and CDR2: MGHRA and YSYEKL. The CDR3 spells CASSQSGRGLAGSRGHEQYF. The CDR3 DNA sequence: TGCGCCAGCAGCCAAAGCGGGAGGGGACTAGCGGGATCGAGAGGCCACGAGCAGTACTTC.

Comments on this clonotype: One junction end disagrees with the germline gene, perhaps due to a read error. The chain uses TRBV12-3 or TRBV12-4 and TRBJ2-3; tentatively, D is TRBD2 (6 bases). CDR3 length: 15 residues. The CDR3 nucleotides are TGTGCCAGCAGCGGCGGAGGGATCCGAACAGATGCGCAGTATTTT. As protein: CASSGGGIRTDAQYF.

CDR3 protein: CASSLSSGGTRYEQYF. The CDR3, as DNA: TGTGCCAGCAGTTTATCTAGCGGGGGTACCCGGTACGAGCAGTACTTC. This rearrangement joins TRBV28 to TRBJ2-7; 10 bases are a match to TRBD2. The germline CDR1 and CDR2 sequences are MDHEN and SYDVKM. This CDR3 region has 16 residues. Trimming took 1 base from V and 4 from J; bases not matched to a gene: 7.

This clonotype was counted once. V usage is TRBV4-1 and J usage is TRBJ2-1, with 11 bases aligning to TRBD2. CDR3 size: 17 residues. Germline V gene data show CDR1 as MGHRA and CDR2 as YSYEKL. V lost 1 base and J lost 8; bases outside the gene matches: 10. The CDR3 nucleotides read TGCGCCAGCAGCCAAGCTTGGCTAGCGGGGGGACACGATGAGCAGTTCTTC. This translates into CASSQAWLAGGHDEQFF.

This clonotype was found a few times. The rearrangement joins TRBV7-9 to TRBJ1-4; possible D gene TRBD1, 6 bases. V gave up 2 bases and J gave up 0 bases, with 7 bases separating them. The germline gives CDR1 SEHNR, CDR2 FQNEAQ (reference sequence). There are 15 residues in the CDR3. This CDR3 is CASSLKGATNEKLFF. As DNA, the CDR3 is TGTGCCAGCAGCTTAAAGGGGGCAACTAATGAAAAACTGTTTTTT.

Only a few counts were recorded for this clonotype. V gene TRBV5-1 combines with J gene TRBJ2-4; unclear D gene. The CDR3 covers 13 residues. CDR1 SGHRS and CDR2 YFSETQ come from the germline V gene. Trimming took off 2 bases at V and 6 bases at J, with 9 bases between the two ends. The CDR3 spells CASSLVVGNIQYF. The DNA for the CDR3 is TGCGCCAGCAGCTTAGTTGTGGGAAACATTCAGTACTTC.